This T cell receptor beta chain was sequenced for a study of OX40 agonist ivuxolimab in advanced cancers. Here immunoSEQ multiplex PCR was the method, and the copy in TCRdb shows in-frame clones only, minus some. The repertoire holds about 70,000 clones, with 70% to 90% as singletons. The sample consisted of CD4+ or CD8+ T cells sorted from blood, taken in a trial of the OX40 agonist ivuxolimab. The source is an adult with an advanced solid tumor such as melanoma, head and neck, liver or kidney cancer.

DNA of the CDR3: TGTGCCAGCAGCTTAGCCCTCTTGGGTAGGCAAGAGACCCAGTACTTC. Its protein is CASSLALLGRQETQYF. The chain joins TRBV11-2 to TRBJ2-5; D is undetermined. Germline V gene sequence: CDR1 SGHAT, CDR2 FQNNGV. The V gene lost 1 base and the J gene lost 2 bases, with 14 bases spanning the gap. The CDR3 runs 16 residues.